Below are 18 T cell receptor beta chains sequenced from a single sample in a study of shared clonotypes between healthy human individuals. The table came from immunoSEQ multiplex PCR; TCRdb's copy has only in-frame clones and leaves some out. The sample shows 560,000 or so clones, about 96% of them seen only once. Selected positively for CCR7 and CD45RO-negative, naive CD8 cells excluded terminally differentiated effector memory CD45RA+ cells. Specimen: naive CD8+ T cells sorted from blood. The receptors here all came from a woman in her 30s in good health.

V is TRBV5-1 and J is TRBJ2-5; 10 nucleotides agree with TRBD2. The CDR3 spans 16 residues. From germline, CDR1 is SGHRS and CDR2 YFSETQ. V trimming: 0 bases; J trimming: 3 bases; junction bases outside the gene matches: 5. Here the CDR3 DNA reads TGCGCCAGCAGCTTGGAATTAGCGGGAGGAGAAGAGACCCAGTACTTC. It encodes CASSLELAGGEETQYF.

The chain recombines TRBV4-2 with TRBJ2-1; perhaps D is TRBD1 or TRBD2 (5 bases each). Germline V gene sequence: CDR1 LGHNA, CDR2 YNFKEQ. This CDR3 region has 16 residues. Trimming cost V 0 bases and J 6 bases, with 15 bases left between them. The CDR3 DNA reads TGTGCCAGCAGCCAAGAAGTTGGGGGAGAGTTCAATGAGCAGTTCTTC. Protein sequence: CASSQEVGGEFNEQFF.

The chain links TRBV19 to TRBJ2-7; D gene uncertain. V gave up 9 bases and J gave up 2 bases, with 20 bases separating them. Germline V gene sequence: CDR1 LNHDA, CDR2 SQIVND (reference sequence). CDR3 length equals 15 residues. Written as DNA, the CDR3 is TGTGCCAGCTCCCCTGGGGTGACCACTGCCTACGAGCAGTACTTC. Protein sequence: CASSPGVTTAYEQYF.

The chain employs TRBV28 and TRBJ2-1; tentatively, D is TRBD1 (6 bases). Trimming removed 4 bases at V and 4 bases at J, with 14 bases between. Germline assignment: CDR1 MDHEN and CDR2 SYDVKM. The CDR3 consists of 15 residues. CDR3 in DNA: TGTGCCAGCAGTTCGGGCAGGGGCGGTTACAATGAGCAGTTCTTC. Translated, it gives CASSSGRGGYNEQFF. The full variable domain, with the rest looked up from reference TRBV28 and TRBJ2-1, is DVKVTQSSRYLVKRTGEKVFLECVQDMDHENMFWYRQDPGLGLRLIYFSYDVKMKEKGDIPEGYSVSREKKERFSLILESASTNQTSMYLCASSSGRGGYNEQFFGPGTRLTVL.

In this sample, this clone turned up a few times. This rearrangement joins TRBV2 to TRBJ2-7; tentative D call: TRBD1 (5 bases). Germline V gives CDR1 SNHLY, CDR2 FYNNEI. This CDR3 has 13 amino acids. The ends were cut back, 6 bases at V and 2 bases at J, with 11 bases in the middle. The CDR3 loop reads CASRTTETYEQYF. The CDR3 DNA sequence: TGTGCCAGCAGGACGACAGAGACCTACGAGCAGTACTTC. Full variable domain (outside the CDR3, taken from reference TRBV2 and TRBJ2-7): EPEVTQTPSHQVTQMGQEVILRCVPISNHLYFYWYRQILGQKVEFLVSFYNNEISEKSEIFDDQFSVERPDGSNFTLKIRSTKLEDSAMYFCASRTTETYEQYFGPGTRLTVT.

V usage is TRBV9 and J usage is TRBJ2-2; 9 bases fit TRBD2. The J segment lost 8 bases and the V segment lost 1 base, leaving 12 bases of the junction unmatched. Germline CDR1 and CDR2: SGDLS and YYNGEE. The CDR3 length is 17 residues. CDR3 protein: CASSVKSSGTLRGELFF. For the CDR3, the DNA is TGTGCCAGCAGCGTAAAGTCTAGCGGGACTTTGAGGGGGGAGCTGTTTTTT.

The chain joins TRBV28 to TRBJ1-5; 9 bases map to TRBD1. The CDR3 runs 16 residues. Germline V CDR1 and CDR2: MDHEN, SYDVKM. Germline trimming cut 6 bases from V and 7 bases from J; bases unmatched to any gene: 13. The CDR3 sequence is CASSLSQGAFGQPQHF. The CDR3 nucleotides read TGTGCCAGCAGCCTATCACAGGGGGCCTTTGGCCAGCCCCAGCATTTT. The complete variable domain, with remaining parts taken from reference TRBV28 and TRBJ1-5, reads DVKVTQSSRYLVKRTGEKVFLECVQDMDHENMFWYRQDPGLGLRLIYFSYDVKMKEKGDIPEGYSVSREKKERFSLILESASTNQTSMYLCASSLSQGAFGQPQHFGDGTRLSIL.

In DNA, the CDR3 is TGTGCCAGCAGGCGGACAGGGGAGATGGAGACCCAGTACTTC. This encodes CASRRTGEMETQYF. V and J are TRBV28 and TRBJ2-5; 9 bases line up with TRBD1. This CDR3 is built from 14 residues. CDR1 MDHEN and CDR2 SYDVKM come from the germline V gene. Trimming cost V 6 bases and J 5 bases; bases outside gene matches: 7.

The DNA for the CDR3 is TGTGCCAGCAGTGAAGAAATCACAGGGGCGGGAGAGCAGTACTTC. It codes for CASSEEITGAGEQYF. The J gene is TRBJ2-7, the V gene TRBV25-1, with D tentatively TRBD1 (7 bases). In germline, CDR1 is MGHDK, CDR2 SYGVNS. This CDR3 has 15 amino acids. The V and J ends lost 2 bases and 7 bases respectively, with 18 bases between them.

This chain connects TRBV6-5 to TRBJ2-7; 7 bases fit TRBD1. The CDR3 is made up of 14 amino acids. Trimming removed 6 bases from V and 2 bases from J; junction bases left unmatched: 7. Germline loops: CDR1 MNHEY, CDR2 SVGAGI. CDR3 region: CASSRTGEAYEQYF. The DNA of the CDR3 is TGTGCCAGCAGCCGGACAGGAGAGGCCTACGAGCAGTACTTC.

The chain uses TRBV7-6 and TRBJ2-1, with TRBD2 identical over 10 bases. The CDR3 is 14 residues long. The germline V gene encodes CDR1 SGHVS and CDR2 FNYEAQ. The V gene end was trimmed by 4 bases and the J gene end by 7 bases; junction bases not matched to a gene: 4. The CDR3 DNA sequence: TGTGCCAGCAGCTCCGGACTAGCGGTAAATGAGCAGTTCTTC. As protein: CASSSGLAVNEQFF.

The chain uses TRBV28 and TRBJ1-1; no definite D call. The germline V and J ends were trimmed by 2 bases and 1 base, with 5 bases remaining between them. Germline values: CDR1 MDHEN, CDR2 SYDVKM. The CDR3 consists of 13 residues. The CDR3 sequence: CASSLRQNTEAFF. In nucleotides, the CDR3 is TGTGCCAGCAGTTTAAGGCAGAACACTGAAGCTTTCTTT.

The gene calls are TRBV7-9 and TRBJ2-5, with D perhaps matching TRBD1 (6 bases). The J call may not be correct, given that the DNA end is closer to TRBJ2-7. The germline V gene encodes CDR1 SEHNR and CDR2 FQNEAQ (reference sequence). CDR3 length: 14 residues. The CDR3 coding sequence is TGTGCCAGCAGCTTCCACAGGGATTGGTACGAGCAGTACTTC. Translating it yields CASSFHRDWYEQYF.

J is TRBJ2-1 and V is TRBV7-9; D is undetermined. This CDR3 contains 12 residues. Germline CDR1 is SEHNR and CDR2 is FQNEAQ (reference sequence). The V end was cut by 1 base, the J end by 9 bases, with 7 bases between. CDR3 sequence: CASSLEGIEQFF. The CDR3 DNA sequence: TGTGCCAGCAGCTTAGAGGGCATTGAGCAGTTCTTC.

The V call is TRBV27, the J call TRBJ2-1; D is perhaps TRBD1 or TRBD2 (5 bases each). Between the trimmed V and J ends, which lost 5 bases and 6 bases, there was a span of 23 bases. Germline V gene data show CDR1 as MNHEY and CDR2 as SMNVEV (reference sequence). The CDR3 is made up of 17 amino acids. The CDR3 DNA reads TGTGCCAGCAGTGCCCAGATCGGGACCCCCGGAGGCAATGAGCAGTTCTTC. Its protein product is CASSAQIGTPGGNEQFF.

This clone was picked up one time. This chain connects TRBV30 to TRBJ1-5; 7 positions agree with TRBD1. The V gene's germline CDR1 is GTSNPN and CDR2 SVGIG (reference sequence). Trimming at V came to 7 bases and at J to 1 base, leaving 10 bases not matched to a gene. The CDR3 is 15 amino acids. CDR3 residues: CASETGERSNQPQHF. The CDR3, as DNA: TGTGCCTCAGAAACAGGGGAGAGGAGCAATCAGCCCCAGCATTTT. The full variable domain, rest sourced from reference TRBV30 and TRBJ1-5, is SQTIHQWPATLVQPVGSPLSLECTVEGTSNPNLYWYRQAAGRGLQLLFYSVGIGQISSEVPQNLSASRPQDRQFILSSKKLLLSDSGFYLCASETGERSNQPQHFGDGTRLSIL.

The V and J genes are TRBV6-5 and TRBJ2-5; TRBD2 matches 9 bases. Judging by the DNA end, TRBJ2-7 fits better; the J call may be wrong. Germline-derived CDR1 and CDR2 are MNHEY and SVGAGI. The CDR3 has 16 amino acids. DNA of the CDR3: TGTGCCAGCAGTTCAAAGACTAGCGGTGTTCCCTACGAGCAGTACTTC. Its translation is CASSSKTSGVPYEQYF.

This chain joins TRBV14 and TRBJ2-4; possible D gene TRBD1, 6 bases. Trimming cost V 3 bases and J 8 bases, with 20 bases left between them. The CDR3 totals 16 residues. Per germline, CDR1 SGHDN and CDR2 FVKESK. The CDR3 loop reads CASSQGTFGTRDIQYF. The CDR3 DNA is TGTGCCAGCAGCCAGGGGACATTTGGGACGCGGGACATTCAGTACTTC.